This T cell receptor (beta chain) was captured by sequencing in a study of monozygotic twins with inflammatory bowel disease. Remarks on this clonotype: The antigen remains undetermined.

General study findings and limits: Part of the variability in patient repertoires may have come from differing immunosuppressive treatments.

Investigators made cDNA in eight separate reactions per sample. Template switching was used to attach UMIs, which incorporated a 6-nucleotide sample barcode. TCRdb reprocessed the 5' RACE reads; each CDR3 protein has one entry and no DNA is given. The table lists some 150,000 distinct CDR3 sequences. Every donor provided one blood sample measuring about 2.3 ml. The TCR sequence derives from a human donor with ulcerative colitis or Crohn's disease, or a healthy co-twin of an affected twin (not recorded which). The sequenced sample was blood.

CDR3 protein: CASSLTPYSNQPQHF. The rearrangement uses TRBV7-2 and TRBJ1-5. The CDR3 is 15 residues long. Looked up from germline, CDR1 is SGHTA and CDR2 is FQGNSA.